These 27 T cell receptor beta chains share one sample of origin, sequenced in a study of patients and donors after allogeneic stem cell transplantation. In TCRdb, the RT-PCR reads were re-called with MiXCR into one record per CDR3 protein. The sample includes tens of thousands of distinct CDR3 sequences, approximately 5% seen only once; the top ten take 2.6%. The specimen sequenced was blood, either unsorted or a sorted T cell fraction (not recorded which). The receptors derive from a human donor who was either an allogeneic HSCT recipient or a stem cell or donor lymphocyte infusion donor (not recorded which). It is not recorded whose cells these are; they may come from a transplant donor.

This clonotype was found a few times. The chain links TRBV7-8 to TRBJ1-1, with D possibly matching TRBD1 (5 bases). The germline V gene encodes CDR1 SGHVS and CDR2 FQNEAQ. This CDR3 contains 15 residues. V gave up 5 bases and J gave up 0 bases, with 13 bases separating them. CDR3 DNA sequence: TGTGCCAGCAGCCAGCGGGGAGGGGTGAACACTGAAGCTTTCTTT. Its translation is CASSQRGGVNTEAFF.

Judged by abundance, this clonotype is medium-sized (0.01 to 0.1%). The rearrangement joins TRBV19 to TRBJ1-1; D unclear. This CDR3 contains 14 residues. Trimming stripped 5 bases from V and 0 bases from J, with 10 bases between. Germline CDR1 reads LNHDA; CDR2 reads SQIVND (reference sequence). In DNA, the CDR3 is TGTGCCAGTAGTCTTCTTCGGTTGAACACTGAAGCTTTCTTT. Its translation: CASSLLRLNTEAFF.

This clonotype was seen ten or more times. The CDR3 sequence is CASSLYLSSGNEQFF. The CDR3 DNA reads TGCGCCAGCAGCTTGTATCTGTCTAGCGGCAATGAGCAGTTCTTC. V is TRBV5-1 and J is TRBJ2-1, with TRBD2 matching 7 bases. The CDR3 runs to 15 residues. Trimming removed 1 base from V and 6 bases from J; junction bases left unmatched: 7. Germline assignment: CDR1 SGHRS and CDR2 YFSETQ.

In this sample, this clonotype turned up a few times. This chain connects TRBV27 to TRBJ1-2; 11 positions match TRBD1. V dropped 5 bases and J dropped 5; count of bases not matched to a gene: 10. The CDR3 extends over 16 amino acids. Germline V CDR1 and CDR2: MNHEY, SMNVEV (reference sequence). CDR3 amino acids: CASSPRTGGAAYGYTF. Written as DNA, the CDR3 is TGTGCCAGCAGTCCCCGGACAGGGGGCGCGGCGTATGGCTACACCTTC.

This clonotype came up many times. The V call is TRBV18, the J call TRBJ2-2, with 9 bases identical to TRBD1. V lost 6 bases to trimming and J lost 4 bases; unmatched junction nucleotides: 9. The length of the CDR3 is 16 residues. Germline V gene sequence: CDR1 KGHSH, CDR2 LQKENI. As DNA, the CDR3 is TGTGCCAGCTCGCCCAGACAGGGGGGGACCACCGGGGAGCTGTTTTTT. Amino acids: CASSPRQGGTTGELFF.

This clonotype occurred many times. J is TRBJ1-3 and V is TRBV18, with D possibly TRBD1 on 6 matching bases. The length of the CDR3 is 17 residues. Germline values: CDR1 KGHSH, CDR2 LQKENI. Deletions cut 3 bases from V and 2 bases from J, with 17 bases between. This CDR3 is CASSPKTSGAAGNTIYF. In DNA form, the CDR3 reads TGTGCCAGCTCACCGAAGACGTCAGGGGCTGCTGGAAACACCATATATTTT.

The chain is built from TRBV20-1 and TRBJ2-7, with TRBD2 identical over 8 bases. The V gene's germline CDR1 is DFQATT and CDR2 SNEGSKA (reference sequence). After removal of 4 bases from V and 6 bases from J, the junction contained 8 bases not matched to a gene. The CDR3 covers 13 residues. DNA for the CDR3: TGCAGTGCTACCCCAGGCGCGGGGGGCGAGCAGTACTTC. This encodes CSATPGAGGEQYF.

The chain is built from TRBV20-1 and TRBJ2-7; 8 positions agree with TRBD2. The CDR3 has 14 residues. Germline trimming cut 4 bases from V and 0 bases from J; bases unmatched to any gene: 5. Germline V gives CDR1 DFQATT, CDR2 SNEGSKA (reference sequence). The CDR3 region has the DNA TGCAGTGCTACCCCTAGCGGGCACTCCTACGAGCAGTACTTC. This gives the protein CSATPSGHSYEQYF.

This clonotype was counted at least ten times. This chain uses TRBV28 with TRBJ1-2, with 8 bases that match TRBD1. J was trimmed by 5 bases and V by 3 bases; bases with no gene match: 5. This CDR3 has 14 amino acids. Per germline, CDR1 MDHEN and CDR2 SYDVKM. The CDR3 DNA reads TGTGCCAGCAGTTTTCCAGGGGGCTATTATGGCTACACCTTC. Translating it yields CASSFPGGYYGYTF.

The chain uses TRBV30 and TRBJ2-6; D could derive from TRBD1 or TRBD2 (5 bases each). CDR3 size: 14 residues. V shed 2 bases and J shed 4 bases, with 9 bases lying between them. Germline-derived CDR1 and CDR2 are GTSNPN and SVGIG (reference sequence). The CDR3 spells CAWSRDQGANVLTF. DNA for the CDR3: TGTGCCTGGAGTCGGGACCAAGGGGCCAACGTCCTGACTTTC. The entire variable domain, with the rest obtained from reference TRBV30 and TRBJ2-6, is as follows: SQTIHQWPATLVQPVGSPLSLECTVEGTSNPNLYWYRQAAGRGLQLLFYSVGIGQISSEVPQNLSASRPQDRQFILSSKKLLLSDSGFYLCAWSRDQGANVLTFGAGSRLTVL.

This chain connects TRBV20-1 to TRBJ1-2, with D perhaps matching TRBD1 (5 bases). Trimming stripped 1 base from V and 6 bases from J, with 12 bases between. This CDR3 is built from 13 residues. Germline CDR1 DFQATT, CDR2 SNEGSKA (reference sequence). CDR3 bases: TGCAGTGCTAGAGCAGGGCAGGGCGATGGCTACACCTTC. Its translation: CSARAGQGDGYTF.

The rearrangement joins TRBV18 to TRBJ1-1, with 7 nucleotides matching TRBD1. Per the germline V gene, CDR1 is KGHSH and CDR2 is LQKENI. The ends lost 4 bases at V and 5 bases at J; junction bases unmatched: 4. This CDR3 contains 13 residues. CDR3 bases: TGTGCCAGCTCACAGGGGGCCAAAACTGAAGCTTTCTTT. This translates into CASSQGAKTEAFF.

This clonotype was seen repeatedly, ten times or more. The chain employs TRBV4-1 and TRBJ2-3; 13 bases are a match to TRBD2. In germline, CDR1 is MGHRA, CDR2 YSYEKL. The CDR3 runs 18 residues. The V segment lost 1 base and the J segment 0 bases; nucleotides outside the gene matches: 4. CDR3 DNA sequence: TGCGCCAGCAGCCAAGTAGGGACTAGCGGGGAAAGCACAGATACGCAGTATTTT. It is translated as CASSQVGTSGESTDTQYF.

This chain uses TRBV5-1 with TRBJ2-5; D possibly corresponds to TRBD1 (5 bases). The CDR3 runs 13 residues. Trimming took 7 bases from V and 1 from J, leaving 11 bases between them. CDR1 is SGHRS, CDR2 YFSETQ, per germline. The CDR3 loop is CASWGDGQETQYF. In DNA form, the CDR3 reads TGCGCCAGCTGGGGCGACGGCCAAGAGACCCAGTACTTC.

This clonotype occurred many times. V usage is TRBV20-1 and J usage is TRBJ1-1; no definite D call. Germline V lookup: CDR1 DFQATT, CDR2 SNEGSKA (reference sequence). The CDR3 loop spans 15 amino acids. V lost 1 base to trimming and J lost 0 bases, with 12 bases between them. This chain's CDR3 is CSARGAALVNTEAFF. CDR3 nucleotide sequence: TGCAGTGCTAGAGGGGCAGCGCTTGTGAACACTGAAGCTTTCTTT.

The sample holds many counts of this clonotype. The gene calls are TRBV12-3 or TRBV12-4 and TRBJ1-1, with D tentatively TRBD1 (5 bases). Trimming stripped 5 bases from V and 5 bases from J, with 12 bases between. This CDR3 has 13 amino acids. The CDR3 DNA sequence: TGTGCCAGCAGTGGGACGGTGGGGACTGAAGCTTTCTTT. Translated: CASSGTVGTEAFF.

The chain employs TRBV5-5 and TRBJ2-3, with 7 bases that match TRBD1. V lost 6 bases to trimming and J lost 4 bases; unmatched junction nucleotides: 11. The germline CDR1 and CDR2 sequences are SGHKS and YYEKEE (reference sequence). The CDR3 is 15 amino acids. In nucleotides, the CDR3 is TGTGCCAGCACCCGTGGCGTAGGGGGCGCAGATACGCAGTATTTT. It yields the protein CASTRGVGGADTQYF.

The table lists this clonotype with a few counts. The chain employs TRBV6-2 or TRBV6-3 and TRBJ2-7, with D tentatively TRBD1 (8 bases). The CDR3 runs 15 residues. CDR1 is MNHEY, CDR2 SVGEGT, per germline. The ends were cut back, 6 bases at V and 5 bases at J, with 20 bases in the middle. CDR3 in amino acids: CASRRAGTGVHEQYF. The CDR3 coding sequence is TGTGCCAGCAGACGAGCGGGGACAGGAGTCCACGAGCAGTACTTC.

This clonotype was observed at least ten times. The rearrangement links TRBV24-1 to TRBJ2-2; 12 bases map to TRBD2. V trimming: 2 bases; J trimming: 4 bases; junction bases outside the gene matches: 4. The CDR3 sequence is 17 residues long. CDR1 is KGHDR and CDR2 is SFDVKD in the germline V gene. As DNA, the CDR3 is TGTGCCACCAGTGATTCTCGGACTAGCGGGGTCACCGGGGAGCTGTTTTTT. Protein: CATSDSRTSGVTGELFF.

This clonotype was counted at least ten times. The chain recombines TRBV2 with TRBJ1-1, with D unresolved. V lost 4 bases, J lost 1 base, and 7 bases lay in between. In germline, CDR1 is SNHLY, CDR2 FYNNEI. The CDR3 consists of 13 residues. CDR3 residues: CASSVEGNTEAFF. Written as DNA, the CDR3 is TGTGCCAGCAGTGTGGAGGGGAACACTGAAGCTTTCTTT.

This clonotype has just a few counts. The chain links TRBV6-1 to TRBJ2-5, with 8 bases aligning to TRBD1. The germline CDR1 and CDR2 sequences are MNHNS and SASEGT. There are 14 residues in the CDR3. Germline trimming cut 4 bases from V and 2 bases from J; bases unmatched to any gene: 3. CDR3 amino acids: CASSANRGQETQYF. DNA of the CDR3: TGTGCCAGCAGTGCCAACAGGGGGCAAGAGACCCAGTACTTC.

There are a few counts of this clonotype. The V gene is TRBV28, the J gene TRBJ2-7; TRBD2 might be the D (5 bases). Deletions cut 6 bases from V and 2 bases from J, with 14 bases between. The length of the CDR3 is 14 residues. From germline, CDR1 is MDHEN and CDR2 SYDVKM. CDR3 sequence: CASSPATTPYEQYF. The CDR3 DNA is TGTGCCAGCAGCCCGGCGACTACCCCCTACGAGCAGTACTTC.

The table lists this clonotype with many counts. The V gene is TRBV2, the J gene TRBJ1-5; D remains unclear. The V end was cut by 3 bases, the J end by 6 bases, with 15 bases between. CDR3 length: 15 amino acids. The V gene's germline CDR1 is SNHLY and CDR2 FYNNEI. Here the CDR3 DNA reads TGTGCCAGCAGTGAGAACGAGGTTTTCCGTCAGCCCCAGCATTTT. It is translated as CASSENEVFRQPQHF.

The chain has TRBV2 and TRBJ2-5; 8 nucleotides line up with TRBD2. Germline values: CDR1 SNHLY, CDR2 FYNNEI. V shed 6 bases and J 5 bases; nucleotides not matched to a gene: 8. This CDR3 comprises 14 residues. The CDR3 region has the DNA TGTGCCAGCAGCCGAAGCGGGAGCAGGGAGACCCAGTACTTC. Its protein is CASSRSGSRETQYF.

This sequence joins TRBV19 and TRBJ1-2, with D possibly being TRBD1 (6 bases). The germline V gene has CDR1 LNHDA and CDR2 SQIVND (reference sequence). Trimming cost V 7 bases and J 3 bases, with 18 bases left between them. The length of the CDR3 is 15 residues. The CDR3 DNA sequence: TGTGCCAGTACCCCTCAGGGGAATAGCGACTATGGCTACACCTTC. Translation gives CASTPQGNSDYGYTF. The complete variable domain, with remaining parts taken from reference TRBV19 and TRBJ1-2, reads DGGITQSPKYLFRKEGQNVTLSCEQNLNHDAMYWYRQDPGQGLRLIYYSQIVNDFQKGDIAEGYSVSREKKESFPLTVTSAQKNPTAFYLCASTPQGNSDYGYTFGSGTRLTVV.

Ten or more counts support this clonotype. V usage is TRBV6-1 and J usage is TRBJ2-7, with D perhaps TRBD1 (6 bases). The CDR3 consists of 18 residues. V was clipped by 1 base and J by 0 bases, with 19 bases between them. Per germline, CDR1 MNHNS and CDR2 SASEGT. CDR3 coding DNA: TGTGCCAGCAGTGAAGATTCCACAGGGTTAGAGAACTCCTACGAGCAGTACTTC. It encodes CASSEDSTGLENSYEQYF.

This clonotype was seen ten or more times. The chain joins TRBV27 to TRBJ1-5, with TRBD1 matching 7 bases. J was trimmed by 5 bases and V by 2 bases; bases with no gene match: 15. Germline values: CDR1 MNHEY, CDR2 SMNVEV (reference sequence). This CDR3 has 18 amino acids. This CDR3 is CASSLQGSGGQVDQPQHF. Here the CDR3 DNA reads TGTGCCAGCAGTTTACAGGGGTCGGGTGGACAGGTTGATCAGCCCCAGCATTTT.